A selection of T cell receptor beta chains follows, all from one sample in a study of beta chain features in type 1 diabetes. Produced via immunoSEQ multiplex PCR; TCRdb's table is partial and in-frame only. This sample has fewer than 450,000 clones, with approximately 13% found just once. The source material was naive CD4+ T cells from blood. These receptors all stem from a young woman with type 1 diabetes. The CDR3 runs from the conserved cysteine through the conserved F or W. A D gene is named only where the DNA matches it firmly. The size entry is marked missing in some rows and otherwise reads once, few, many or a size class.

CDR3 DNA: TGTGCCAGCAGCCAAGCGGGGACTAGCGTCCTCAATGAGCAGTTCTTC; CDR3 protein: CASSQAGTSVLNEQFF; V gene: TRBV14; clone size: .; J gene: TRBJ2-1; CDR3 length: 16; D gene: TRBD2
CDR3 DNA: TGTGCCAGCAGGACTAGCCTTAACACCGGGGAGCTGTTTTTT; CDR3 protein: CASRTSLNTGELFF; V gene: TRBV11-2; clone size: .; J gene: TRBJ2-2; CDR3 length: 14; D gene: TRBD2
CDR3 DNA: TGTGCCAGCAGCTACGGACAGGGTAACTATGGCTACACCTTC; CDR3 protein: CASSYGQGNYGYTF; V gene: TRBV7-9; clone size: few; J gene: TRBJ1-2; CDR3 length: 14; D gene: TRBD1
CDR3 DNA: TGTGCCAGCAGCTTCTCCGGGACAGGGAAACCCTATGGCTACACCTTC; CDR3 protein: CASSFSGTGKPYGYTF; V gene: TRBV7-8; clone size: few; J gene: TRBJ1-2; CDR3 length: 16; D gene: TRBD1
CDR3 DNA: TGTGCCAGCAGCTTGAAGAGCGGGAATGAGCAGTTCTTC; CDR3 protein: CASSLKSGNEQFF; V gene: TRBV5-6; clone size: few; J gene: TRBJ2-1; CDR3 length: 13; D gene: .
CDR3 DNA: TGTGCCAGCAGTACAAGCGGGAGGGCCTACAATGAGCAGTTCTTC; CDR3 protein: CASSTSGRAYNEQFF; V gene: TRBV2; clone size: .; J gene: TRBJ2-1; CDR3 length: 15; D gene: TRBD2
CDR3 DNA: TGTGCCAGCAGTTCGCCCGCGGACACCGAGACCCAGCATTTT; CDR3 protein: CASSSPADTETQHF; V gene: TRBV6-6; clone size: .; J gene: TRBJ1-5; CDR3 length: 14; D gene: .
CDR3 DNA: TGTGCCAGCAGCTTGCTCGACACGAACACTGAAGCTTTCTTT; CDR3 protein: CASSLLDTNTEAFF; V gene: TRBV5-6; clone size: few; J gene: TRBJ1-1; CDR3 length: 14; D gene: .
CDR3 DNA: TGTGCCAGCAGTTTATGGAGCGCGGTTGGACTCTACGGTGAGCAGTTCTTC; CDR3 protein: CASSLWSAVGLYGEQFF; V gene: TRBV28; clone size: once; J gene: TRBJ2-1; CDR3 length: 17; D gene: .
CDR3 DNA: TGTGCCAGCAGCGTAGAACTAGCGGGAGGGTCGGCGGCCCAGTACTTC; CDR3 protein: CASSVELAGGSAAQYF; V gene: TRBV9; clone size: .; J gene: TRBJ2-5; CDR3 length: 16; D gene: TRBD2
CDR3 DNA: TGTGCCAGCAGCCCCCATTGGGCGTACCAACCCCCGGCTGAGCAGTTCTTC; CDR3 protein: CASSPHWAYQPPAEQFF; V gene: TRBV7-9; clone size: few; J gene: TRBJ2-1; CDR3 length: 17; D gene: .
CDR3 DNA: TGTGCCAGCTCGGGGAGGACGGTCTCCTACGAGCAGTACTTC; CDR3 protein: CASSGRTVSYEQYF; V gene: TRBV18; clone size: .; J gene: TRBJ2-7; CDR3 length: 14; D gene: .
CDR3 DNA: TGCGCCAGCAGATCCGGACAGTCCCTATACGAGCAGTACTTC; CDR3 protein: CASRSGQSLYEQYF; V gene: TRBV5-1; clone size: few; J gene: TRBJ2-7; CDR3 length: 14; D gene: .
CDR3 DNA: TGTGCCAGCAGCCTCGACAGGGCCCAAGGAAAACTGTTTTTT; CDR3 protein: CASSLDRAQGKLFF; V gene: TRBV6-6; clone size: few; J gene: TRBJ1-4; CDR3 length: 14; D gene: TRBD1
CDR3 DNA: TGTGCCAGTAGCCAACCTGGGACACCTGAGGGCCAAGAGACCCAGTACTTC; CDR3 protein: CASSQPGTPEGQETQYF; V gene: TRBV19; clone size: .; J gene: TRBJ2-5; CDR3 length: 17; D gene: .
CDR3 DNA: TGTGCCAGCAGGACCGGGACAGGGGACACTGAAGCTTTCTTT; CDR3 protein: CASRTGTGDTEAFF; V gene: TRBV2; clone size: few; J gene: TRBJ1-1; CDR3 length: 14; D gene: TRBD1
CDR3 DNA: TGTGCCAGCAGTCTCGACAGGGTTGGCTACACCTTC; CDR3 protein: CASSLDRVGYTF; V gene: TRBV27; clone size: .; J gene: TRBJ1-2; CDR3 length: 12; D gene: TRBD1
CDR3 DNA: TGTGCCAGTATTGACAGGGGAGGGCAGCCCCAGCATTTT; CDR3 protein: CASIDRGGQPQHF; V gene: TRBV19; clone size: .; J gene: TRBJ1-5; CDR3 length: 13; D gene: TRBD1
CDR3 DNA: TGTGCCATCAGGAACTATAGCAATCAGCCCCAGCATTTT; CDR3 protein: CAIRNYSNQPQHF; V gene: TRBV10-3; clone size: .; J gene: TRBJ1-5; CDR3 length: 13; D gene: .
CDR3 DNA: TGTGCCAGCAGTTCTCCCTCCTACGAGCAGTACTTC; CDR3 protein: CASSSPSYEQYF; V gene: TRBV28; clone size: .; J gene: TRBJ2-7; CDR3 length: 12; D gene: .
CDR3 DNA: TGTGCCAGTAGAGAACTAGCGGCCTACAATGAGCAGTTCTTC; CDR3 protein: CASRELAAYNEQFF; V gene: TRBV19; clone size: .; J gene: TRBJ2-1; CDR3 length: 14; D gene: TRBD2
CDR3 DNA: TGTGCCAGCAGCGACGGACAGGGCCTAGCCAAAAACATTCAGTACTTC; CDR3 protein: CASSDGQGLAKNIQYF; V gene: TRBV11-2; clone size: few; J gene: TRBJ2-4; CDR3 length: 16; D gene: TRBD1